This T cell receptor (beta chain) was documented in a study of early T cells in non-severe SARS-CoV-2 infection. This clonotype was observed a few times. Germline is not matched at one junction end, which may reflect a read error. TCRdb re-called the 5' RACE reads with MiXCR, one entry per CDR3 protein. The sample records more than 30,000 distinct CDR3 sequences, 6% to 7.5% being singletons. The germline V gene has CDR1 MNHEY and CDR2 SMNVEV (reference sequence). This CDR3 has 19 amino acids. The TCR was taken from an adult who was a healthcare worker with PCR-confirmed SARS-CoV-2 infection or an uninfected control (not recorded which). The sample was whole blood, taken at baseline. The J gene is TRBJ2-7, the V gene TRBV27; the D call may be TRBD1 or TRBD2 (5 bases each). The CDR3 sequence: CASSLSGYTGSGLDYEQYF. CDR3 nucleotide sequence: TGTGCCAGCAGTCTATCTGGTTACACGGGGTCGGGGCTGGACTACGAGCAGTACTTC.